Sequencing of this TCR beta chain was carried out in a study of blood T cell repertoires in COVID-19. Across the study: COVID-19 samples from acute and convalescent phases originated in the United States, Italy and Spain.

CDR1 and CDR2 (germline): MNHEY, SVGAGI. This CDR3 has 14 residues. Trimming took 8 bases from V and 3 from J; bases not matched to a gene: 7. In terms of age and location, participants ranged from about 18 to 90 years and lived in around 22 US areas. Symptom resolution, clearance, or two negative PCRs marked the recovered donors of Cohort 3. Data came from immunoSEQ multiplex PCR; TCRdb stores just in-frame clones and leaves some out. This sample has more than 250,000 clones; approximately 90% occur once, and the top ten carry under 6.5%. The sequence came from a woman aged 25 to 39 who had recovered from COVID-19. The sequencing input was PBMCs or T cells enriched from blood (not recorded which). The chain links TRBV6-5 to TRBJ2-7; 10 bases match TRBD1. CDR3 in DNA: TGTGCCAGCGGTTGGGGACAGGGGAACTACGAGCAGTACTTC. Protein sequence: CASGWGQGNYEQYF.